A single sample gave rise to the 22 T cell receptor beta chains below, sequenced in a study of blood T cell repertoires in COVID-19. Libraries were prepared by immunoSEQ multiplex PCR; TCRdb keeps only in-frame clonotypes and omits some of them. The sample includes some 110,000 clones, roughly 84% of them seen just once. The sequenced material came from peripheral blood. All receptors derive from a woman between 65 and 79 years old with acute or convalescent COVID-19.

CDR3 region: CASGDRPNEKLFF. The CDR3, as DNA: TGTGCCAGTGGGGACAGGCCTAATGAAAAACTGTTTTTT. The V call is TRBV19, the J call TRBJ1-4; TRBD1 aligns across 8 bases. Germline CDR1 and CDR2: LNHDA and SQIVND (reference sequence). Losses at the gene ends were 8 bases for V and 3 bases for J; bases not matched to a gene: 2. This CDR3 has 13 amino acids.

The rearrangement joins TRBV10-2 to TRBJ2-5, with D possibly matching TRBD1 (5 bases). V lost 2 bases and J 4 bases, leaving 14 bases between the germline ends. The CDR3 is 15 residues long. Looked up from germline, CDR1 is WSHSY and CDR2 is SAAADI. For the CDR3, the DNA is TGCGCCAGCAGTGAGATGTCAGGGTGGCGAGAGACCCAGTACTTC. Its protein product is CASSEMSGWRETQYF.

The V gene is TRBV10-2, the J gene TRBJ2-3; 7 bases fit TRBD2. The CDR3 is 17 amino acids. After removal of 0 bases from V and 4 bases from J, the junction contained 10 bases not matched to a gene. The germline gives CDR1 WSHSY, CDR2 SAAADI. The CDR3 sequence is CASSESGREVGADTQYF. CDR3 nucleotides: TGCGCCAGCAGTGAGTCGGGGAGGGAAGTTGGCGCAGATACGCAGTATTTT.

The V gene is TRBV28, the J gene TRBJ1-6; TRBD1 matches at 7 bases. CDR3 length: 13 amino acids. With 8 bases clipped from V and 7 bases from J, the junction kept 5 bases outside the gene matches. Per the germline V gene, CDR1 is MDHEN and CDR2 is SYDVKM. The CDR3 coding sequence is TGTGCCAGCTTCGACAGGGAAAATTCACCCCTCCACTTT. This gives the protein CASFDRENSPLHF.

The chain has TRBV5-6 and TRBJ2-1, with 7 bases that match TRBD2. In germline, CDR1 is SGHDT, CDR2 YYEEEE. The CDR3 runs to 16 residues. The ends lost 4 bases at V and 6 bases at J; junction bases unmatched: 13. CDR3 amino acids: CASSRETSASLNEQFF. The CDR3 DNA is TGTGCCAGCAGCCGCGAAACTAGCGCCTCTCTCAATGAGCAGTTCTTC.

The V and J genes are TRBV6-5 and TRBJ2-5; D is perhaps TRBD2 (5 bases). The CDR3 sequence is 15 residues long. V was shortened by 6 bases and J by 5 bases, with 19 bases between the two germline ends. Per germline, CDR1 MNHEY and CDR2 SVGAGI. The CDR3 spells CASRRGRAILETQYF. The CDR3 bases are TGTGCCAGCAGGAGAGGGCGGGCTATATTGGAGACCCAGTACTTC.

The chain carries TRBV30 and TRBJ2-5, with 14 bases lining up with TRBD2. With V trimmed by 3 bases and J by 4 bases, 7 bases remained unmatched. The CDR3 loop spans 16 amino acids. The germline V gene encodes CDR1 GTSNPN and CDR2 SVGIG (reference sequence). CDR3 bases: TGTGCCTGGAGCCTGGGACTAGCGGGAGCGGCAGAGACCCAGTACTTC. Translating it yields CAWSLGLAGAAETQYF.

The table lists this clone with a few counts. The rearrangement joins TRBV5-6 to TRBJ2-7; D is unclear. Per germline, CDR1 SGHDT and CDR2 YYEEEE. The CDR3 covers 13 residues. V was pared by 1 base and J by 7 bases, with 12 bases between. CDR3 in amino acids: CASSLYPGGEQYF. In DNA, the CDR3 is TGTGCCAGCAGCTTGTATCCGGGTGGGGAGCAGTACTTC.

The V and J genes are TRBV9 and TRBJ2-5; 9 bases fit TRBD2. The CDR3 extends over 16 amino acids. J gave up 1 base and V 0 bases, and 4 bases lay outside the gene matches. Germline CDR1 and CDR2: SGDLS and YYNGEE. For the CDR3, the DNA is TGTGCCAGCAGCGTAGCCCCGACTAGCGGCCAAGAGACCCAGTACTTC. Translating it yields CASSVAPTSGQETQYF.

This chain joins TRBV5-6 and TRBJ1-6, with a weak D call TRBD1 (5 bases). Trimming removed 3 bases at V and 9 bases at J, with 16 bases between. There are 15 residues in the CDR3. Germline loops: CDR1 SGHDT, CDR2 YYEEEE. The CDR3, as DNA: TGTGCCAGCAGCTCGACAGCCGCACAACTTTCACCCCTCCACTTT. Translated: CASSSTAAQLSPLHF.

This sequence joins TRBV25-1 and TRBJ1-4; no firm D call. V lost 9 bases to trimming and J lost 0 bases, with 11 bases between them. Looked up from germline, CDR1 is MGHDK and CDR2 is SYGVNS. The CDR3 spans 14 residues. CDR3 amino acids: CASGSGATNEKLFF. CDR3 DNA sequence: TGTGCCAGTGGTAGCGGAGCAACTAATGAAAAACTGTTTTTT. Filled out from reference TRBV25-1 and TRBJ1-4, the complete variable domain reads EADIYQTPRYLVIGTGKKITLECSQTMGHDKMYWYQQDPGMELHLIHYSYGVNSTEKGDLSSESTVSRIRTEHFPLTLESARPSHTSQYLCASGSGATNEKLFFGSGTQLSVL.

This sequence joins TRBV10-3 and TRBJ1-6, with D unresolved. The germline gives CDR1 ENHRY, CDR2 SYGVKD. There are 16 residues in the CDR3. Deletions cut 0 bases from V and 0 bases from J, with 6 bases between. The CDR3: CAISESGSSYNSPLHF. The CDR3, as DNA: TGTGCCATCAGTGAGTCCGGGAGCTCCTATAATTCACCCCTCCACTTT.

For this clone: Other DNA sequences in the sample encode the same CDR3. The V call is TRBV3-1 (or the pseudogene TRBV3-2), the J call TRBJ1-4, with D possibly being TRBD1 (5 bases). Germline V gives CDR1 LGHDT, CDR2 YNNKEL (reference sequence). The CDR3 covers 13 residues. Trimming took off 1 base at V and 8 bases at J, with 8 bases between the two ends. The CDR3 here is CASSQVPGEKLFF. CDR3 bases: TGTGCCAGCAGCCAAGTCCCAGGGGAAAAACTGTTTTTT.

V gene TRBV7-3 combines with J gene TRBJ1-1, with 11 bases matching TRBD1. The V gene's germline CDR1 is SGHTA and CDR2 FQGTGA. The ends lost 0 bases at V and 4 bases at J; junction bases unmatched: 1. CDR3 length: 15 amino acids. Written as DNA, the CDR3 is TGTGCCAGCAGCTTAACAGGACAGGGGGCCACTGAAGCTTTCTTT. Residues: CASSLTGQGATEAFF. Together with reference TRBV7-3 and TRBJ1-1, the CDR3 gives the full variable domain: GAGVSQTPSNKVTEKGKYVELRCDPISGHTALYWYRQSLGQGPEFLIYFQGTGAADDSGLPNDRFFAVRPEGSVSTLKIQRTERGDSAVYLCASSLTGQGATEAFFGQGTRLTVV.

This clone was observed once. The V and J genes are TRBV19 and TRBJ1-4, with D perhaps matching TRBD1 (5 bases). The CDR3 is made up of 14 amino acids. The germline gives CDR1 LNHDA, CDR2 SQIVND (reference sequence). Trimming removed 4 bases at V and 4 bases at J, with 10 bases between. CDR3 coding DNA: TGTGCCAGTAGTAACCCAGGGATTAATGAAAAACTGTTTTTT. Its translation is CASSNPGINEKLFF.

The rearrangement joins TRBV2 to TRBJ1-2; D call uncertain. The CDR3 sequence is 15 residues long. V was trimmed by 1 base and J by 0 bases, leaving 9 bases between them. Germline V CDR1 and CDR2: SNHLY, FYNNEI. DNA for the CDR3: TGTGCCAGCAGTGAAGTATCGGGAGCTAACTATGGCTACACCTTC. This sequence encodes CASSEVSGANYGYTF.

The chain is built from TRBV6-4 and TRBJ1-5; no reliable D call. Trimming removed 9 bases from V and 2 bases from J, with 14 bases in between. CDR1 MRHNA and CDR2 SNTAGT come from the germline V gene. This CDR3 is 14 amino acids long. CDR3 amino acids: CARAVGVCNQPQHF. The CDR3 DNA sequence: TGTGCCAGAGCAGTGGGAGTTTGCAATCAGCCCCAGCATTTT.

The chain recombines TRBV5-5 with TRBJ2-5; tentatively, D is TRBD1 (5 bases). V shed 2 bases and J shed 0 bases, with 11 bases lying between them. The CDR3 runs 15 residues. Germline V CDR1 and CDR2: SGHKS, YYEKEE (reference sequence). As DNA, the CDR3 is TGTGCCAGCAGCTTACAGGTTGGACACCAAGAGACCCAGTACTTC. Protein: CASSLQVGHQETQYF. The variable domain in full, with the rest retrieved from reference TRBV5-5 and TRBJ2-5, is DAGVTQSPTHLIKTRGQQVTLRCSPISGHKSVSWYQQVLGQGPQFIFQYYEKEERGRGNFPDRFSARQFPNYSSELNVNALLLGDSALYLCASSLQVGHQETQYFGPGTRLLVL.

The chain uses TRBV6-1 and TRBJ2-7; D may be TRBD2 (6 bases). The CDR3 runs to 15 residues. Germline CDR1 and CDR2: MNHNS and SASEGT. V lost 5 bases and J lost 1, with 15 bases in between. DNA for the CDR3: TGTGCCAGCAGTCGCCAGGCGGGGTCTTCCTACGAGCAGTACTTC. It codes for CASSRQAGSSYEQYF.

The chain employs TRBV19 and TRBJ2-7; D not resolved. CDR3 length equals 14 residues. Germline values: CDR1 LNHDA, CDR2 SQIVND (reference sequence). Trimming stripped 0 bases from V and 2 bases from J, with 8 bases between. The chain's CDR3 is CASSIDTVPYEQYF. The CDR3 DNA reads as TGTGCCAGTAGTATAGATACAGTTCCCTACGAGCAGTACTTC.

In DNA, the CDR3 is TGTGCCAGTCGGGGGGGGGAAGCCAAAAACATTCAGTACTTC. This gives the protein CASRGGEAKNIQYF. The chain links TRBV6-5 to TRBJ2-4; 8 bases are a match to TRBD2. Looked up from germline, CDR1 is MNHEY and CDR2 is SVGAGI. The trim removed 9 bases at V and 0 bases at J, leaving 4 bases unmatched. The CDR3 length is 14 residues.

The CDR3, as DNA: TGCGCCAGCAGCTCTACAACAGGGCGGACTGAAGCTTTCTTT. Translating gives CASSSTTGRTEAFF. This chain connects TRBV5-1 to TRBJ1-1, with D possibly matching TRBD1 (6 bases). Germline V gives CDR1 SGHRS, CDR2 YFSETQ. Trimming removed 3 bases at V and 5 bases at J, with 14 bases between. This CDR3 region has 14 residues.